The 6 T cell receptor beta chains presented below share a single source sample, sequenced in a study of identical twins. TCRdb reanalysed the 5' RACE reads using MiXCR and keeps one entry per CDR3 protein. The sample yields a few hundred thousand distinct CDR3 sequences, around 9% seen once. The sample comprised naive T cells sorted from blood. These receptors all come from a woman aged 45-65 years in good health.

This clonotype was detected many times. This chain uses TRBV12-3 or TRBV12-4 with TRBJ2-1; TRBD2 agrees at 10 bases. The CDR3 runs 14 residues. Losses at the gene ends were 7 bases for V and 7 bases for J; bases not matched to a gene: 7. The CDR3 spells CASIPGLASNEQFF. The CDR3 coding sequence is TGTGCCAGCATCCCGGGACTAGCGTCTAATGAGCAGTTCTTC.

The chain uses TRBV11-2 and TRBJ2-1, with 7 bases fitting TRBD1. The length of the CDR3 is 16 residues. V lost 5 bases to trimming and J lost 6 bases; unmatched junction nucleotides: 13. The germline CDR1 and CDR2 sequences are SGHAT and FQNNGV. The CDR3 here is CASSHRGHRGANEQFF. Here the CDR3 DNA reads TGTGCCAGCAGCCACAGGGGTCATCGGGGAGCCAATGAGCAGTTCTTC. The variable domain in full, completed from reference TRBV11-2 and TRBJ2-1, reads EAGVAQSPRYKIIEKRQSVAFWCNPISGHATLYWYQQILGQGPKLLIQFQNNGVVDDSQLPKDRFSAERLKGVDSTLKIQPAKLEDSAVYLCASSHRGHRGANEQFFGPGTRLTVL.

This clonotype was recorded at least ten times. This chain joins TRBV11-2 and TRBJ2-1; D uncertain. The CDR3 totals 10 residues. Trimming took off 5 bases at V and 12 bases at J, with 8 bases between the two ends. Per germline, CDR1 SGHAT and CDR2 FQNNGV. Here the CDR3 DNA reads TGTGCCAGCAGCGCCAAGGGGCAGTTCTTC. This codes for CASSAKGQFF. Combining the CDR3 with reference TRBV11-2 and TRBJ2-1 gives the whole variable domain EAGVAQSPRYKIIEKRQSVAFWCNPISGHATLYWYQQILGQGPKLLIQFQNNGVVDDSQLPKDRFSAERLKGVDSTLKIQPAKLEDSAVYLCASSAKGQFFGPGTRLTVL.

This clonotype was observed a few times. The chain combines TRBV10-2 with TRBJ2-1; TRBD2 is a possible D gene (6 bases). Trimming left V 3 bases short and J 6 bases short, with 21 bases between. CDR1 and CDR2 from the germline V gene are WSHSY and SAAADI. This CDR3 contains 17 residues. In nucleotides, the CDR3 is TGCGCCAGCAGTGATTCGAGAGGGAGGCTGGAGTTCAATGAGCAGTTCTTC. Encoded protein: CASSDSRGRLEFNEQFF.

The table lists this clonotype with a few counts. This chain uses TRBV6-4 with TRBJ1-2; a weak D match, TRBD1 (6 bases). Trimming took 8 bases from V and 6 from J, leaving 22 bases between them. The CDR3 totals 15 residues. Germline V gene data show CDR1 as MRHNA and CDR2 as SNTAGT. The CDR3 DNA follows: TGTGCCAGCCCGAGCCTAAACGGACAGCTTAATGGCTACACCTTC. Translated: CASPSLNGQLNGYTF.

The V and J genes are TRBV7-9 and TRBJ2-5; 14 nucleotides match TRBD2. The V segment lost 3 bases and the J segment 7 bases; nucleotides outside the gene matches: 13. This CDR3 has 18 residues. Germline assignment: CDR1 SEHNR and CDR2 FQNEAQ (reference sequence). The DNA of the CDR3 is TGTGCCAGCAGCTTCACCTACGGGGGACTAGCGGGAGAGGGGACCCAGTACTTC. It is translated as CASSFTYGGLAGEGTQYF.